This TCR beta chain was captured by sequencing in a study of stem cell transplantation in POMP-related autoinflammatory disease. Findings and caveats of the study: Patients with PRAID showed a restricted number of unique TRB V-J gene pairings. In patients with PRAID, every analyzed T-cell subset tended to show lower diversity and higher clonality.

Trimming removed 5 bases from V and 0 bases from J, with 16 bases in between. The CDR3 is 17 residues long. The V gene's germline CDR1 is LNHDA and CDR2 SQIVND (reference sequence). This clone was detected once. The antigen remains undetermined. Sequencing was performed with immunoSEQ multiplex PCR; in TCRdb, only in-frame clones are kept and a portion is missing. The sample consists of some 29,000 clones, 88% of them appearing once. The TCR comes from a human donor with POMP-related autoinflammation and immune dysregulation (PRAID). The chain recombines TRBV19 with TRBJ2-2; D possibly corresponds to TRBD2 (5 bases). This specimen consisted of CD4+ T cells from PBMCs, obtained before stem cell transplantation. CDR3 in amino acids: CASSSQRTGTNTGELFF. The CDR3 DNA reads as TGTGCCAGTAGTTCCCAACGGACGGGAACGAACACCGGGGAGCTGTTTTTT.